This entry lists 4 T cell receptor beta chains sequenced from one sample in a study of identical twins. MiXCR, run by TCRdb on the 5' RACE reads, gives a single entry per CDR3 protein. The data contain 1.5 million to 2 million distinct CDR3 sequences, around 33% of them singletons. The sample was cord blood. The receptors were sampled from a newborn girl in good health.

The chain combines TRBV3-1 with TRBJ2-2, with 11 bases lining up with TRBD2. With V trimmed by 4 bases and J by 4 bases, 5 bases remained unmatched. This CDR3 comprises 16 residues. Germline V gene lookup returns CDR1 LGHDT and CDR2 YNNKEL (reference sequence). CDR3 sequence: CASSPPGTSGTGELFF. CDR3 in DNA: TGTGCCAGCAGCCCCCCCGGGACTAGCGGCACCGGGGAGCTGTTTTTT.

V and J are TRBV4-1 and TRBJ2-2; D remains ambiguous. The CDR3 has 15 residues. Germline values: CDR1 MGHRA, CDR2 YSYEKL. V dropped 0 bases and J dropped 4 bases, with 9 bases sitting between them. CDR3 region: CASSQEGPRTGELFF. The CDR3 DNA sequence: TGCGCCAGCAGCCAAGAGGGCCCACGCACCGGGGAGCTGTTTTTT.

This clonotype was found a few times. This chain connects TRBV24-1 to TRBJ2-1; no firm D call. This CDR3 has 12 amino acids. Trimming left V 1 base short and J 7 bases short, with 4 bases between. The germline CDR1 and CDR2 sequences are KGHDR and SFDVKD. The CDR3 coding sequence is TGTGCCACCAGTGATTTACAAAATGAGCAGTTCTTC. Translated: CATSDLQNEQFF.

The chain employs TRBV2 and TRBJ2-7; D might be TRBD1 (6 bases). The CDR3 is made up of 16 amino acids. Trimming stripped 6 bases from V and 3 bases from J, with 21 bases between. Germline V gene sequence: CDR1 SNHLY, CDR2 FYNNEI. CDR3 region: CASRHSGTGRFYEQYF. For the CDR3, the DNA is TGTGCCAGCAGACACTCCGGCACAGGGCGTTTCTACGAGCAGTACTTC.